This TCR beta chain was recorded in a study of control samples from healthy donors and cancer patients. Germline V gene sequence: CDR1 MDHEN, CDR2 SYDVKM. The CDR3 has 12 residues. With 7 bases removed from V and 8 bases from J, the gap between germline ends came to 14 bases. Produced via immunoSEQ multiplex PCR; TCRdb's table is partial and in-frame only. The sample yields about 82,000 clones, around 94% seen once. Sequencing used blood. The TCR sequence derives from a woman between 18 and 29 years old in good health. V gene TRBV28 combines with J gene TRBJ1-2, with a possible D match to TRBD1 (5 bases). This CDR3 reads CASTTAGQGYTF. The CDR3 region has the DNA TGTGCCAGCACAACGGCAGGGCAAGGCTACACCTTC.